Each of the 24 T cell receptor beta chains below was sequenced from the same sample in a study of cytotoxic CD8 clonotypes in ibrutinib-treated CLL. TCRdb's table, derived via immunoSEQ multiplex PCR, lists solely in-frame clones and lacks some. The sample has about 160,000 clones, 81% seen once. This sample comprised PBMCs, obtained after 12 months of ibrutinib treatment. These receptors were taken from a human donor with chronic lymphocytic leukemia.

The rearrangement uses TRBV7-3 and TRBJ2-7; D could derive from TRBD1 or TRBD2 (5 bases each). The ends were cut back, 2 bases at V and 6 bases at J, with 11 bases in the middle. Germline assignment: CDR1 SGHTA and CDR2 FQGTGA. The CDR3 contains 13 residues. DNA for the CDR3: TGTGCCAGCAGCTTAGGATTGAGGGGCGAGCAGTACTTC. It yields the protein CASSLGLRGEQYF.

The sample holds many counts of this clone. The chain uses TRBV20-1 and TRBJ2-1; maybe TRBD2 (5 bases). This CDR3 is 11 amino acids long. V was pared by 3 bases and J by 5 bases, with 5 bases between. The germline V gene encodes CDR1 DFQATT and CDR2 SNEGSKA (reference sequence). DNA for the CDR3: TGCAGTGCTAGCGGGAACAATGAGCAGTTCTTC. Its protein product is CSASGNNEQFF.

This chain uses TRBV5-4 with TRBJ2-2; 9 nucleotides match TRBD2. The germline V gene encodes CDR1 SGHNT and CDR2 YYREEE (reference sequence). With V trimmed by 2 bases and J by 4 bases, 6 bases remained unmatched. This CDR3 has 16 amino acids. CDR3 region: CASSLGAGGPTGELFF. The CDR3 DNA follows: TGTGCCAGCAGCTTAGGAGCGGGAGGACCCACCGGGGAGCTGTTTTTT.

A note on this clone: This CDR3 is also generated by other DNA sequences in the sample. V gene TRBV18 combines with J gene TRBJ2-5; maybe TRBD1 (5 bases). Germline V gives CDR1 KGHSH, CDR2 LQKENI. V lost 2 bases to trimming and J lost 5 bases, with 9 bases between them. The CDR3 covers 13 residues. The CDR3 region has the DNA TGTGCCAGCTCACCAGGGCAGGGTGAGACCCAGTACTTC. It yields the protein CASSPGQGETQYF.

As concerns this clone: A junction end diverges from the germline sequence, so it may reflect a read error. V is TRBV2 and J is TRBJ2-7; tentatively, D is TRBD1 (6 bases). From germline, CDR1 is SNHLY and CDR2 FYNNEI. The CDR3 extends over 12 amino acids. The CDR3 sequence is CASSIQGTATSF. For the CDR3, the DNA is TGTGCCAGCAGTATACAGGGCACGGCCACCTCTTTC.

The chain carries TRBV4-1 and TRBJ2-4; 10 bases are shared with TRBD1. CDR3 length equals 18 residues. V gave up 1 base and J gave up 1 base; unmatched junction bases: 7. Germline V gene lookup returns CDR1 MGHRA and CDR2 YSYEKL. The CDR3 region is CASSQGGTGVGAKNIQYF. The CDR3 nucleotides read TGCGCCAGCAGCCAAGGAGGGACAGGGGTAGGGGCCAAAAACATTCAGTACTTC.

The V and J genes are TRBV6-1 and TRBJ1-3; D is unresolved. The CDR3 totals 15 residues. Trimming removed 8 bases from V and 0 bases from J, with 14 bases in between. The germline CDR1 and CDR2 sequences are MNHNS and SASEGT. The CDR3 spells CASPREGNSGNTIYF. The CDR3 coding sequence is TGTGCCAGCCCGAGGGAGGGTAACTCTGGAAACACCATATATTTT.

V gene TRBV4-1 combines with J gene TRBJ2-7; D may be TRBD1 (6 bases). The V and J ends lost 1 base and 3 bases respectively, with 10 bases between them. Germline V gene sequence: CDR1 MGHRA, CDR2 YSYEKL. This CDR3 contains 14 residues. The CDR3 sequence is CASSQAGDGYEQYF. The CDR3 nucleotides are TGCGCCAGCAGCCAAGCAGGGGACGGCTACGAGCAGTACTTC.

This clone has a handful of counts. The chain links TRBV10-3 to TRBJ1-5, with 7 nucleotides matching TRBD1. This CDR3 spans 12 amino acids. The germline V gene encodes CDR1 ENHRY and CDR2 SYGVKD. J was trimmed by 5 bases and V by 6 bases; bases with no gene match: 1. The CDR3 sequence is CAIRDRDQPQHF. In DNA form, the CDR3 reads TGTGCCATCAGAGACAGGGATCAGCCCCAGCATTTT.

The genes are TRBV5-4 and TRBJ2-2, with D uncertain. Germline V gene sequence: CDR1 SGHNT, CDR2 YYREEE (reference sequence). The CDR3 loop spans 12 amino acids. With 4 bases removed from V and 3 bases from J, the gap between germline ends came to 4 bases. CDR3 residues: CASSRDTGELFF. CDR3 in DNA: TGTGCCAGCAGCAGAGACACCGGGGAGCTGTTTTTT.

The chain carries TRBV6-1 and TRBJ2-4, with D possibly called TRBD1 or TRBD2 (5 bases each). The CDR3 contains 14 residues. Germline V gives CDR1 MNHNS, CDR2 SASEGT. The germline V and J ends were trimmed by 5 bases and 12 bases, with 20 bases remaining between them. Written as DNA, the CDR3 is TGTGCCAGCAGTAATACCGGGACCTCCGTATCTCAGTACTTC. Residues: CASSNTGTSVSQYF.

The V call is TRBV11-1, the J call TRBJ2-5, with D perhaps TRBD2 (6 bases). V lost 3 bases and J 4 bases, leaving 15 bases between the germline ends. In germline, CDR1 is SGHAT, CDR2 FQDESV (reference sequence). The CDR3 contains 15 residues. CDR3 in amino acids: CASSFNPTGGETQYF. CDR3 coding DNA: TGTGCCAGCAGCTTCAATCCTACCGGGGGAGAGACCCAGTACTTC.

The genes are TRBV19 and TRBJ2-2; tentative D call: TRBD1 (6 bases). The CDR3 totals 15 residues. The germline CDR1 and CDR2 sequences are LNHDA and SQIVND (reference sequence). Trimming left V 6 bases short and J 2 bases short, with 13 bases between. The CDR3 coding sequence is TGTGCCAGTAGCGACCTGGGACACAACACCGGGGAGCTGTTTTTT. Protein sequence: CASSDLGHNTGELFF.

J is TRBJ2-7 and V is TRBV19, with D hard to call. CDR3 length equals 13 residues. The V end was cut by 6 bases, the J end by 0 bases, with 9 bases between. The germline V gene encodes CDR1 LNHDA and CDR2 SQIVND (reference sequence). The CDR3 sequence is CASRNDYSYEQYF. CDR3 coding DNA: TGTGCCAGTAGAAATGATTACTCCTACGAGCAGTACTTC.

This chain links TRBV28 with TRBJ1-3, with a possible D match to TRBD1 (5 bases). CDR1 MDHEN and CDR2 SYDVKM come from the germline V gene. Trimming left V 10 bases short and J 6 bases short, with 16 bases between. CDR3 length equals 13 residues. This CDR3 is CATGVNTINTIYF. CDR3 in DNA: TGTGCCACGGGGGTTAACACAATAAACACCATATATTTT.

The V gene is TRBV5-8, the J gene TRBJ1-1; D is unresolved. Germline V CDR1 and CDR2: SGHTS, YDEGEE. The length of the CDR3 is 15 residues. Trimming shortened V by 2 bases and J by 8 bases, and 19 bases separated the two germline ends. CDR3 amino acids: CASSLGVGLAKEAFF. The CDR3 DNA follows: TGTGCCAGCAGCTTAGGAGTGGGCTTGGCCAAGGAAGCTTTCTTT. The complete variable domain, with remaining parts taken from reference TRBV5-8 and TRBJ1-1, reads EAGVTQSPTHLIKTRGQQATLRCSPISGHTSVYWYQQALGLGLQFLLWYDEGEERNRGNFPPRFSGRQFPNYSSELNVNALELEDSALYLCASSLGVGLAKEAFFGQGTRLTVV.

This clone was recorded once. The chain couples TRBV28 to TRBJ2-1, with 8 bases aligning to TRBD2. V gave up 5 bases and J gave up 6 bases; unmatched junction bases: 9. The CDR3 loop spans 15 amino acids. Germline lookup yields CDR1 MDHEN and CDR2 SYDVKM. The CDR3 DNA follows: TGTGCCAGCAGTCCTTGGGGCGGGGGGACCAATGAGCAGTTCTTC. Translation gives CASSPWGGGTNEQFF.

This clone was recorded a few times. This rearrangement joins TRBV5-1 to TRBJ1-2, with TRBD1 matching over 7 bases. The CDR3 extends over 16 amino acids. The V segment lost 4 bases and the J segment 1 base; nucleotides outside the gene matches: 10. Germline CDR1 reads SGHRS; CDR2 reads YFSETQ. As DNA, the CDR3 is TGCGCCAGCAGCCCTGACCCGGACAGGAGTAACTATGGCTACACCTTC. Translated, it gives CASSPDPDRSNYGYTF.

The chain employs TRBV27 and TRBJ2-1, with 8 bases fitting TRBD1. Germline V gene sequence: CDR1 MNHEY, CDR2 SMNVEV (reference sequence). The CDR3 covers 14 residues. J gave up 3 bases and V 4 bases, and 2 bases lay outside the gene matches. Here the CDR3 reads CASSSGQGYNEQFF. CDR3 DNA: TGTGCCAGCAGTTCCGGACAGGGCTACAATGAGCAGTTCTTC.

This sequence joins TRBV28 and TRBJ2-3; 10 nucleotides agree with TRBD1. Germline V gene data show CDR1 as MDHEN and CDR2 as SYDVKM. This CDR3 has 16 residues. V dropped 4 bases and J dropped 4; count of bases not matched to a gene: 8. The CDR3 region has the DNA TGTGCCAGCAGTTCCACCGGGGACAGGGGTTCAGATACGCAGTATTTT. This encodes CASSSTGDRGSDTQYF.

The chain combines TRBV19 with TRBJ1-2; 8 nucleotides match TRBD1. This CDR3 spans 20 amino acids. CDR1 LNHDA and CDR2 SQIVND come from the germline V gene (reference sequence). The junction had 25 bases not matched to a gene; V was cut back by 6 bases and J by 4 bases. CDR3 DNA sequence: TGTGCCAGTAGCCCCCGGGACAGGCGGGTAGGACCTACCTCTTTCTATGGCTACACCTTC. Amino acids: CASSPRDRRVGPTSFYGYTF.

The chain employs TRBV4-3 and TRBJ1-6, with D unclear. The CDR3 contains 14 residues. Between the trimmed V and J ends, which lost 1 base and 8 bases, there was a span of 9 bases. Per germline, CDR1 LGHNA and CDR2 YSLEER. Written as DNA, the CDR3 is TGCGCCAGCAGCCAAGGGGAAGGCTATTCACCCCTCCACTTT. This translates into CASSQGEGYSPLHF.

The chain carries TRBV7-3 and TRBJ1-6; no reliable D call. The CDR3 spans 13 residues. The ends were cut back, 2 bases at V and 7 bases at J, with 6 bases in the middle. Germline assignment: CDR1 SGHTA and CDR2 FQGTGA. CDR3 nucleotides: TGTGCCAGCAGCTTAGCCCAAAATTCACCCCTCCACTTT. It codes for CASSLAQNSPLHF.

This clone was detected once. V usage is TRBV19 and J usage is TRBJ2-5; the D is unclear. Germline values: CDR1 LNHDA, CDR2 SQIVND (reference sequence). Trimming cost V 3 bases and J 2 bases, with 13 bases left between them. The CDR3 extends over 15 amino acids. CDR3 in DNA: TGTGCCAGTAGTATGCTCGCCGGTTCGCAAGAGACCCAGTACTTC. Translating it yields CASSMLAGSQETQYF.